This TCR beta chain was obtained from a study of blood T cell repertoires in COVID-19. Study as a whole: The United States, Italy and Spain provided the acute and convalescent COVID-19 samples.

Cohorts were determined from participant-reported clinical history. What the recovered Cohort 3 donors had was two negative PCRs, clearance, or symptom resolution. CDR1 MDHEN and CDR2 SYDVKM come from the germline V gene. V shed 2 bases and J shed 10 bases, with 8 bases lying between them. The CDR3 is 11 amino acids. Profiled with immunoSEQ multiplex PCR; TCRdb holds only in-frame clones, not every one. Here the sample spans around 300,000 clones, about 90% being singletons. In the case of this clone: The sample carries other DNA sequences with the same CDR3.

Sequences were obtained from PBMCs or T cells enriched from blood (not recorded which). The sequence derives from a man in his thirties or forties who had recovered from COVID-19. The chain uses TRBV28 and TRBJ1-1; perhaps TRBD1 as D (6 bases). The CDR3 sequence is CASSLRGGAFF. The CDR3, as DNA: TGTGCCAGCAGTTTAAGGGGGGGAGCTTTCTTT.